Shown below are 15 T cell receptor beta chains from a single sample sequenced in a study of blood T cell repertoires in COVID-19. Clones were sequenced by immunoSEQ multiplex PCR, and TCRdb holds only the in-frame ones, with some missing. Seen here are 210,000 or so clones, under 90% observed once, and the top ten hold around 4.6%. Sequencing used PBMCs or T cells enriched from blood (not recorded which). These receptors were collected from a woman aged 45-59 years who had been exposed to COVID-19.

The chain links TRBV6-6 to TRBJ1-2; maybe TRBD1 (5 bases). The germline V gene encodes CDR1 MNHNY and CDR2 SVGAGI (reference sequence). V lost 8 bases and J 5 bases, leaving 18 bases between the germline ends. This CDR3 has 14 amino acids. CDR3 protein: CASSAHDRGYGYTF. As DNA, the CDR3 is TGTGCCAGCTCCGCCCACGACAGAGGATATGGCTACACCTTC.

The count of this clone is one. The V and J genes are TRBV5-1 and TRBJ1-2, with 7 bases lining up with TRBD1. The V and J ends lost 0 bases and 8 bases, in that order; junction bases with no gene match: 13. Germline assignment: CDR1 SGHRS and CDR2 YFSETQ. The CDR3 covers 16 residues. CDR3 in amino acids: CASSLAQGGTLGGYTF. CDR3 DNA: TGCGCCAGCAGCTTGGCTCAGGGGGGAACCCTAGGCGGCTACACCTTC.

The chain couples TRBV19 to TRBJ1-1; 8 positions agree with TRBD1. The germline V gene has CDR1 LNHDA and CDR2 SQIVND (reference sequence). V lost 10 bases to trimming and J lost 4 bases; unmatched junction nucleotides: 8. This CDR3 is built from 13 residues. The CDR3 coding sequence is TGTGCCACTCTGGACAGGGTCGGCACTGAAGCTTTCTTT. It encodes CATLDRVGTEAFF.

The chain couples TRBV2 to TRBJ1-6, with a tentative D call TRBD1 (5 bases). Per the germline V gene, CDR1 is SNHLY and CDR2 is FYNNEI. The CDR3 is 13 amino acids. V shed 7 bases and J shed 11 bases, with 15 bases lying between them. CDR3 nucleotide sequence: TGTGCCAGCATGGGGCAGGGCGTCCCACCCCTCCACTTT. The encoded protein is CASMGQGVPPLHF.

The genes are TRBV20-1 and TRBJ2-1; 8 bases match TRBD2. CDR1 DFQATT and CDR2 SNEGSKA come from the germline V gene (reference sequence). The CDR3 covers 15 residues. J gave up 5 bases and V 3 bases, and 9 bases lay outside the gene matches. The DNA for the CDR3 is TGCAGTGCTAGTCCGGGGGGGCGGCTCAACAATGAGCAGTTCTTC. Protein sequence: CSASPGGRLNNEQFF.

The V gene is TRBV5-4, the J gene TRBJ2-2; weak D call: TRBD2 (5 bases). Germline values: CDR1 SGHNT, CDR2 YYREEE (reference sequence). CDR3 length: 14 residues. The V and J ends lost 6 bases and 1 base respectively, with 10 bases between them. CDR3 residues: CASKGGQNTGELFF. The CDR3 bases are TGTGCCAGCAAAGGAGGCCAGAACACCGGGGAGCTGTTTTTT.

The J gene is TRBJ2-2, the V gene TRBV18, with 9 bases identical to TRBD1. The CDR3 extends over 16 amino acids. Germline V gene sequence: CDR1 KGHSH, CDR2 LQKENI. J gave up 6 bases and V 6 bases, and 11 bases lay outside the gene matches. DNA for the CDR3: TGTGCCAGCTCTCAGACCCGGGACAGGGAAGCCGGGGAGCTGTTTTTT. This gives the protein CASSQTRDREAGELFF. Full variable domain (rest looked up from reference TRBV18 and TRBJ2-2): NAGVMQNPRHLVRRRGQEARLRCSPMKGHSHVYWYRQLPEEGLKFMVYLQKENIIDESGMPKERFSAEFPKEGPSILRIQQVVRGDSAAYFCASSQTRDREAGELFFGEGSRLTVL.

The V gene is TRBV24-1, the J gene TRBJ1-1; D is uncertain. V gave up 5 bases and J gave up 7 bases, with 10 bases separating them. The CDR3 is 12 residues long. In germline, CDR1 is KGHDR, CDR2 SFDVKD. CDR3: CATSVTPLEAFF. The CDR3 DNA sequence: TGTGCCACCAGTGTAACACCTCTTGAAGCTTTCTTT.

The gene calls are TRBV7-9 and TRBJ1-6, with D perhaps matching TRBD1 (5 bases). The germline V gene has CDR1 SEHNR and CDR2 FQNEAQ (reference sequence). The CDR3 consists of 17 residues. V was shortened by 4 bases and J by 0 bases, with 13 bases between the two germline ends. CDR3 sequence: CASSSGFQGSYNSPLHF. Written as DNA, the CDR3 is TGTGCCAGCAGCTCAGGGTTTCAAGGCTCCTATAATTCACCCCTCCACTTT.

The V and J genes are TRBV2 and TRBJ1-6; D not resolved. This CDR3 is 14 amino acids long. Germline V gene data show CDR1 as SNHLY and CDR2 as FYNNEI. Trimming removed 6 bases at V and 9 bases at J, with 15 bases between. The CDR3 DNA reads TGTGCCAGCAGGACGAACTATGTTTCTTCACCCCTCCACTTT. This encodes CASRTNYVSSPLHF. The entire variable domain, with the rest obtained from reference TRBV2 and TRBJ1-6, is as follows: EPEVTQTPSHQVTQMGQEVILRCVPISNHLYFYWYRQILGQKVEFLVSFYNNEISEKSEIFDDQFSVERPDGSNFTLKIRSTKLEDSAMYFCASRTNYVSSPLHFGNGTRLTVT.

In nucleotides, the CDR3 is TGTGCCAGCAGCTTGCAGGGGGCCAGGGGTGGAAACACCATATATTTT. Encoded protein: CASSLQGARGGNTIYF. The chain recombines TRBV7-2 with TRBJ1-3, with 8 bases matching TRBD1. This CDR3 comprises 16 residues. Germline loops: CDR1 SGHTA, CDR2 FQGNSA. V trimming: 3 bases; J trimming: 3 bases; junction bases outside the gene matches: 7.

This chain joins TRBV6-4 and TRBJ2-7; D is possibly TRBD2 (7 bases). V shed 11 bases and J shed 3 bases, with 20 bases lying between them. CDR1 and CDR2 from the germline V gene are MRHNA and SNTAGT. There are 14 residues in the CDR3. The CDR3 loop is CALRRQGRDYEQYF. The DNA for the CDR3 is TGTGCCCTCAGGAGGCAGGGGAGGGACTACGAGCAGTACTTC.

The V and J genes are TRBV11-2 and TRBJ2-3; D perhaps matches TRBD2 (7 bases). Per the germline V gene, CDR1 is SGHAT and CDR2 is FQNNGV. Trimming shortened V by 4 bases and J by 3 bases, and 14 bases separated the two germline ends. The CDR3 has 15 residues. CDR3 nucleotides: TGTGCCAGCAGCTACACGGGGGGCGGGACAGATACGCAGTATTTT. Its protein is CASSYTGGGTDTQYF.

V and J are TRBV7-9 and TRBJ1-1; maybe TRBD1 (6 bases). CDR3 length equals 12 residues. Germline CDR1 is SEHNR and CDR2 is FQNEAQ (reference sequence). Trimming shortened V by 3 bases and J by 9 bases, and 11 bases separated the two germline ends. The CDR3 sequence is CASSFETGKAFF. For the CDR3, the DNA is TGTGCCAGCAGCTTTGAAACAGGGAAAGCTTTCTTT.

This chain joins TRBV11-2 and TRBJ1-3; tentatively, D is TRBD1 (6 bases). The germline V gene encodes CDR1 SGHAT and CDR2 FQNNGV. V was clipped by 2 bases and J by 1 base, with 9 bases between them. CDR3 length: 15 residues. CDR3 region: CASSLQGLSGNTIYF. CDR3 nucleotides: TGTGCCAGCAGCTTACAGGGGCTTTCTGGAAACACCATATATTTT.